The 24 T cell receptor beta chains listed next were all sequenced from one sample in a study of blood T cell repertoires in COVID-19. Sequencing used immunoSEQ multiplex PCR; TCRdb keeps in-frame clones, though not all of them. The top ten clones hold nearly 9% of a sample with hundreds of thousands of clones, about four fifths of them seen once. The sequenced sample consisted of peripheral blood. The receptor source for this set is an elderly man with acute or convalescent COVID-19.

The genes are TRBV28 and TRBJ1-5, with 7 bases that match TRBD1. The CDR3 covers 17 residues. Germline V gives CDR1 MDHEN, CDR2 SYDVKM. Trimming at V came to 3 bases and at J to 0 bases, leaving 8 bases not matched to a gene. CDR3 coding DNA: TGTGCCAGCAGTTTCGGCTGGGACAGATATAGCAATCAGCCCCAGCATTTT. Protein sequence: CASSFGWDRYSNQPQHF.

This clone was seen a few times. V and J are TRBV27 and TRBJ2-7; TRBD1 might be the D (6 bases). Germline V gives CDR1 MNHEY, CDR2 SMNVEV (reference sequence). CDR3 length equals 12 residues. Trimming took off 7 bases at V and 3 bases at J, with 10 bases between the two ends. The CDR3 here is CASKRGIYEQYF. CDR3 in DNA: TGTGCCAGCAAAAGGGGGATCTACGAGCAGTACTTC.

The chain has TRBV28 and TRBJ2-7, with a weak D call TRBD1 (6 bases). This CDR3 contains 16 residues. Germline CDR1 reads MDHEN; CDR2 reads SYDVKM. The ends were cut back, 7 bases at V and 3 bases at J, with 22 bases in the middle. CDR3 residues: CASTSYRDNPIYEQYF. Written as DNA, the CDR3 is TGTGCCAGCACCTCCTACCGGGACAATCCGATCTACGAGCAGTACTTC.

The chain employs TRBV24-1 and TRBJ2-7, with TRBD1 matching 7 bases. The CDR3 loop spans 13 amino acids. Per germline, CDR1 KGHDR and CDR2 SFDVKD. V lost 4 bases to trimming and J lost 4 bases; unmatched junction nucleotides: 3. This CDR3 reads CATSESTGYEQYF. DNA of the CDR3: TGTGCCACCAGTGAATCGACAGGGTACGAGCAGTACTTC.

This sequence joins TRBV19 and TRBJ1-2, with D unclear. Per the germline V gene, CDR1 is LNHDA and CDR2 is SQIVND (reference sequence). V lost 11 bases to trimming and J lost 2 bases, with 12 bases between them. This CDR3 region has 12 residues. The CDR3 is CASGPWNYGYTF. CDR3 coding DNA: TGTGCCTCTGGGCCTTGGAACTATGGCTACACCTTC.

The chain combines TRBV24-1 with TRBJ2-1; TRBD2 aligns across 8 bases. Germline V gene lookup returns CDR1 KGHDR and CDR2 SFDVKD. The CDR3 covers 15 residues. Unmatched junction bases numbered 8, after V lost 9 bases and J lost 2 bases. This chain's CDR3 is CATAEGAGAYNEQFF. The DNA for the CDR3 is TGTGCCACCGCTGAGGGAGCGGGAGCCTACAATGAGCAGTTCTTC.

This chain links TRBV18 with TRBJ2-7, with D perhaps TRBD2 (6 bases). CDR3 length equals 14 residues. Deletions cut 4 bases from V and 3 bases from J, with 13 bases between. Germline V gives CDR1 KGHSH, CDR2 LQKENI. The DNA for the CDR3 is TGTGCCAGCTCACAGTCTGGGGGAGGCTACGAGCAGTACTTC. Residues: CASSQSGGGYEQYF. Supplemented by reference TRBV18 and TRBJ2-7, the full variable domain reads NAGVMQNPRHLVRRRGQEARLRCSPMKGHSHVYWYRQLPEEGLKFMVYLQKENIIDESGMPKERFSAEFPKEGPSILRIQQVVRGDSAAYFCASSQSGGGYEQYFGPGTRLTVT.

The rearrangement uses TRBV12-3 or TRBV12-4 and TRBJ2-7; TRBD1 agrees at 11 bases. V shed 8 bases, J shed 7 bases, and the junction held 7 bases outside the gene matches. This CDR3 contains 13 residues. The CDR3 spells CASGSGQGAEQYF. As DNA, the CDR3 is TGTGCCAGCGGGTCAGGACAGGGGGCGGAGCAGTACTTC.

This clone was counted once. The J gene is TRBJ1-2, the V gene TRBV5-1, with TRBD1 matching 8 bases. V was pared by 3 bases and J by 6 bases, with 7 bases of the junction left unmatched. CDR1 and CDR2 (germline): SGHRS, YFSETQ. This CDR3 contains 14 residues. The CDR3 bases are TGCGCCAGCAGCTCGCAGGGGGCGAGGAATGGCTACACCTTC. This gives the protein CASSSQGARNGYTF.

V gene TRBV7-8 combines with J gene TRBJ2-6; perhaps TRBD1 as D (5 bases). Per the germline V gene, CDR1 is SGHVS and CDR2 is FQNEAQ. This CDR3 comprises 17 residues. Between the trimmed V and J ends, which lost 5 bases and 2 bases, there was a span of 16 bases. The CDR3 DNA follows: TGTGCCAGCAGCCCCAACCTAGGGGTACCTGGGGCCAACGTCCTGACTTTC. Translated, it gives CASSPNLGVPGANVLTF.

The chain has TRBV6-5 and TRBJ2-3; D may be TRBD1 (6 bases). Trimming pared 6 bases from V and 4 bases from J, leaving 11 bases between. There are 13 residues in the CDR3. The germline V gene has CDR1 MNHEY and CDR2 SVGAGI. Here the CDR3 DNA reads TGTGCCAGCAGGGGACACCTTGCAGATACGCAGTATTTT. Protein: CASRGHLADTQYF.

The J gene is TRBJ1-1, the V gene TRBV15, with TRBD1 identical over 7 bases. J lost 5 bases, V lost 3 bases, and 15 bases had no gene match. The CDR3 loop spans 17 amino acids. Germline CDR1 is LNHNV and CDR2 is YYDKDF (reference sequence). Here the CDR3 DNA reads TGTGCCACCAGCAGGGACAGGAGCGGATGGCGTGGAACTGAAGCTTTCTTT. It codes for CATSRDRSGWRGTEAFF.

Only one count was recorded for this clone. This rearrangement joins TRBV19 to TRBJ2-3; 8 positions match TRBD2. Germline trimming cut 5 bases from V and 0 bases from J; bases unmatched to any gene: 4. CDR1 is LNHDA and CDR2 is SQIVND in the germline V gene (reference sequence). The CDR3 sequence is 15 residues long. CDR3 coding DNA: TGTGCCAGTAGTTATATAGCGGGAAGCACAGATACGCAGTATTTT. Translated: CASSYIAGSTDTQYF.

V is TRBV4-1 and J is TRBJ1-4; D gene unclear. CDR1 MGHRA and CDR2 YSYEKL come from the germline V gene. V lost 0 bases and J lost 4, with 9 bases in between. The CDR3 loop spans 15 amino acids. In nucleotides, the CDR3 is TGCGCCAGCAGCCAAGATCCGGGTATTAATGAAAAACTGTTTTTT. Translation gives CASSQDPGINEKLFF.

This clone appeared a few times. Other DNA variants within this sample encode the same CDR3. The chain joins TRBV7-9 to TRBJ2-3; 14 positions agree with TRBD2. There are 17 residues in the CDR3. The germline V gene encodes CDR1 SEHNR and CDR2 FQNEAQ (reference sequence). Germline trimming cut 5 bases from V and 3 bases from J; bases unmatched to any gene: 7. DNA of the CDR3: TGTGCCAGCAGCCCCGGACTAGCGGGAGGACGTACAGATACGCAGTATTTT. This translates into CASSPGLAGGRTDTQYF.

The CDR3 nucleotides read TGTGCCAGCTCACCTTCAGGGGGCAGACAGCCCCAGCATTTT. Translated, it gives CASSPSGGRQPQHF. V is TRBV18 and J is TRBJ1-5; 8 nucleotides agree with TRBD1. CDR1 is KGHSH and CDR2 is LQKENI in the germline V gene. The CDR3 has 14 amino acids. V lost 3 bases to trimming and J lost 7 bases; unmatched junction nucleotides: 5. Drawing the rest from reference TRBV18 and TRBJ1-5, the complete variable domain is NAGVMQNPRHLVRRRGQEARLRCSPMKGHSHVYWYRQLPEEGLKFMVYLQKENIIDESGMPKERFSAEFPKEGPSILRIQQVVRGDSAAYFCASSPSGGRQPQHFGDGTRLSIL.

The chain joins TRBV30 to TRBJ1-2, with 8 bases fitting TRBD1. The V segment lost 8 bases and the J segment 2 bases; nucleotides outside the gene matches: 10. CDR1 and CDR2 (germline): GTSNPN, SVGIG (reference sequence). This CDR3 spans 14 amino acids. CDR3 DNA sequence: TGTGCCGGCACAAGGACAGGGTCAAACTATGGCTACACCTTC. This translates into CAGTRTGSNYGYTF. Full variable domain (rest looked up from reference TRBV30 and TRBJ1-2): SQTIHQWPATLVQPVGSPLSLECTVEGTSNPNLYWYRQAAGRGLQLLFYSVGIGQISSEVPQNLSASRPQDRQFILSSKKLLLSDSGFYLCAGTRTGSNYGYTFGSGTRLTVV.

The chain has TRBV6-1 and TRBJ1-1; maybe TRBD1 (5 bases). The CDR3 is 15 residues long. CDR1 MNHNS and CDR2 SASEGT come from the germline V gene. V was cut by 4 bases and J by 0 bases, with 12 bases left in between. The CDR3 protein is CASSANRLMNTEAFF. Written as DNA, the CDR3 is TGTGCCAGCAGTGCTAACAGGCTCATGAACACTGAAGCTTTCTTT.

The V call is TRBV18, the J call TRBJ1-2; 9 bases line up with TRBD1. V lost 3 bases to trimming and J lost 6 bases; unmatched junction nucleotides: 8. Germline lookup yields CDR1 KGHSH and CDR2 LQKENI. The CDR3 extends over 15 amino acids. The CDR3 region has the DNA TGTGCCAGCTCACCCGGGACAGGGATAAAGAATGGCTACACCTTC. This translates into CASSPGTGIKNGYTF.

The CDR3 protein is CASRQGGRRGYTF. Written as DNA, the CDR3 is TGTGCCAGTAGACAGGGGGGCCGTCGGGGCTACACCTTC. This chain connects TRBV28 to TRBJ1-2; 9 nucleotides match TRBD1. The CDR3 is made up of 13 amino acids. CDR1 and CDR2 (germline): MDHEN, SYDVKM. V was pared by 9 bases and J by 8 bases, with 10 bases of the junction left unmatched.

The V and J genes are TRBV18 and TRBJ1-3, with D perhaps matching TRBD1 (5 bases). Germline-derived CDR1 and CDR2 are KGHSH and LQKENI. V gave up 0 bases and J gave up 0 bases, with 18 bases separating them. The CDR3 is 19 residues long. CDR3 coding DNA: TGTGCCAGCTCACCACCGGGTCTACAGGTACACCCCTCTGGAAACACCATATATTTT. Encoded protein: CASSPPGLQVHPSGNTIYF.

The chain has TRBV19 and TRBJ2-1, with a weak D call TRBD2 (5 bases). V lost 0 bases to trimming and J lost 3 bases, with 15 bases between them. CDR3 length equals 17 residues. CDR1 LNHDA and CDR2 SQIVND come from the germline V gene (reference sequence). CDR3 sequence (DNA): TGTGCCAGTAGTATAGATCCGAGGAGGACCATCTACAATGAGCAGTTCTTC. It translates to CASSIDPRRTIYNEQFF.

V and J are TRBV30 and TRBJ1-2, with D unclear. The CDR3 is 13 residues long. V lost 4 bases to trimming and J lost 3 bases, with 12 bases between them. Per germline, CDR1 GTSNPN and CDR2 SVGIG (reference sequence). The CDR3 region is CAWTAQLDYGYTF. CDR3 bases: TGTGCCTGGACCGCACAGCTTGACTATGGCTACACCTTC.

This clone was observed a handful of times. The rearrangement joins TRBV25-1 to TRBJ2-1, with 9 bases matching TRBD2. V was pared by 10 bases and J by 9 bases, with 13 bases of the junction left unmatched. The germline V gene has CDR1 MGHDK and CDR2 SYGVNS. The CDR3 totals 14 residues. CDR3 region: CATSLAGAGREQFF. CDR3 nucleotide sequence: TGTGCCACCTCGTTAGCGGGAGCCGGGCGTGAGCAGTTCTTC.